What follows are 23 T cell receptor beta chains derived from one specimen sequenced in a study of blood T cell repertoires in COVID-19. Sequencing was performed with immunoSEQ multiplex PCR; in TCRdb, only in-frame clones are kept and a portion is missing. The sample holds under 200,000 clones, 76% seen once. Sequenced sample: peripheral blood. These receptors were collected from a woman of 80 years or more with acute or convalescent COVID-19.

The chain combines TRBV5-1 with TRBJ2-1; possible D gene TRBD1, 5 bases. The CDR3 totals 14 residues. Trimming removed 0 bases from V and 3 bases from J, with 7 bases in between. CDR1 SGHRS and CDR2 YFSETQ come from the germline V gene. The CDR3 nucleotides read TGCGCCAGCAGCTTGGGACAGAACTACAATGAGCAGTTCTTC. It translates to CASSLGQNYNEQFF.

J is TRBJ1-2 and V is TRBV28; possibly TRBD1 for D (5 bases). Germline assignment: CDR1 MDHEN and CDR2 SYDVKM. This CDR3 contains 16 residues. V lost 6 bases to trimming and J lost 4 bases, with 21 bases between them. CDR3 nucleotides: TGTGCCAGCAGCTTGGGGGGGAGCAACCCTTCCTATGGCTACACCTTC. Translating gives CASSLGGSNPSYGYTF.

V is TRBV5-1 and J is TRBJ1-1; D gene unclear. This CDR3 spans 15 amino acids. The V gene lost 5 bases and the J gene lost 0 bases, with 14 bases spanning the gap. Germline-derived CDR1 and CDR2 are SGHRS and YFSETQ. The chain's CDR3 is CASRAYSGLNTEAFF. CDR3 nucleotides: TGCGCCAGCAGGGCCTACTCGGGGTTGAACACTGAAGCTTTCTTT.

In nucleotides, the CDR3 is TGCGCCAGCAGCGCTGGAAAGACTAGTCTTGCCGGGGAGCTGTTTTTT. It codes for CASSAGKTSLAGELFF. The chain joins TRBV5-1 to TRBJ2-2; perhaps TRBD2 as D (6 bases). Trimming took off 4 bases at V and 6 bases at J, with 19 bases between the two ends. The germline gives CDR1 SGHRS, CDR2 YFSETQ. This CDR3 is 16 amino acids long. The full variable domain, with the rest looked up from reference TRBV5-1 and TRBJ2-2, is KAGVTQTPRYLIKTRGQQVTLSCSPISGHRSVSWYQQTPGQGLQFLFEYFSETQRNKGNFPGRFSGRQFSNSRSEMNVSTLELGDSALYLCASSAGKTSLAGELFFGEGSRLTVL.

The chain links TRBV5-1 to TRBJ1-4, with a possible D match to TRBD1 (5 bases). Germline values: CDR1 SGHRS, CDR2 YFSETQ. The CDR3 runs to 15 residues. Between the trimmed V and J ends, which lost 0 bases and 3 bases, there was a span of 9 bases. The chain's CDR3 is CASSLGQMANEKLFF. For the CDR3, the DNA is TGCGCCAGCAGCTTGGGACAGATGGCTAATGAAAAACTGTTTTTT.

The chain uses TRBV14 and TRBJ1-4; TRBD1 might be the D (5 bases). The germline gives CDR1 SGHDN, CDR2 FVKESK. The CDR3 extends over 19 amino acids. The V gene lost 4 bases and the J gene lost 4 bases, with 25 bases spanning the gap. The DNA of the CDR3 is TGTGCCAGCAGCCGGATCATAACGACGGGGGTGACGGTTAATGAAAAACTGTTTTTT. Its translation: CASSRIITTGVTVNEKLFF.

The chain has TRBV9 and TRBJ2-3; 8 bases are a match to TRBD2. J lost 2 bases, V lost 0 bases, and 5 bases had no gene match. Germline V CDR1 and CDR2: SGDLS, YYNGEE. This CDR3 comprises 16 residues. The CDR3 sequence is CASSVGGSGVTDTQYF. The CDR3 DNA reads TGTGCCAGCAGCGTAGGAGGTAGCGGGGTCACAGATACGCAGTATTTT. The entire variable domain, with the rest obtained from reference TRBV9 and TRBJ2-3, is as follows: DSGVTQTPKHLITATGQRVTLRCSPRSGDLSVYWYQQSLDQGLQFLIQYYNGEERAKGNILERFSAQQFPDLHSELNLSSLELGDSALYFCASSVGGSGVTDTQYFGPGTRLTVL.

The CDR3 coding sequence is TGTGCCAGCAGCTTGGACAGGGTTTGGGGCTACACCTTC. Translation: CASSLDRVWGYTF. The chain links TRBV5-6 to TRBJ1-2; D might be TRBD1 (6 bases). The V gene's germline CDR1 is SGHDT and CDR2 YYEEEE. CDR3 length: 13 amino acids. Trimming took off 0 bases at V and 8 bases at J, with 11 bases between the two ends.

CDR3 sequence: CASSISGGYTF. The DNA for the CDR3 is TGTGCCAGCAGCATTAGCGGTGGCTACACCTTC. The gene calls are TRBV11-2 and TRBJ1-2; no reliable D call. The germline gives CDR1 SGHAT, CDR2 FQNNGV. The CDR3 is 11 residues long. Trimming left V 5 bases short and J 7 bases short, with 8 bases between.

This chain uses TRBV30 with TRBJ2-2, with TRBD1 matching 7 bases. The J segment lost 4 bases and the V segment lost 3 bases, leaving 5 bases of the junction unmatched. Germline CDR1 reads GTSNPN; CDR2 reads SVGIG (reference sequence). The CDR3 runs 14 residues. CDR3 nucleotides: TGTGCCTGGAGGCAGGGACAGCTCACCGGGGAGCTGTTTTTT. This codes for CAWRQGQLTGELFF.

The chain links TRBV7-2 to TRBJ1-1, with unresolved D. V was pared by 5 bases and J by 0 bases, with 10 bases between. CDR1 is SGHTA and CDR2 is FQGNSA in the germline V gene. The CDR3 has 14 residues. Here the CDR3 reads CASSPGAMNTEAFF. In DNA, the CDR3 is TGTGCCAGCAGCCCAGGCGCTATGAACACTGAAGCTTTCTTT.

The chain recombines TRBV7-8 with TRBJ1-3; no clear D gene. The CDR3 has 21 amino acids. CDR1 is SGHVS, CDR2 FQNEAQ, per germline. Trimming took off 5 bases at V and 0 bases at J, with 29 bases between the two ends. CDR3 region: CASSHLNINKSPLHSGNTIYF. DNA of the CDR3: TGTGCCAGCAGCCACCTAAACATAAACAAGAGCCCACTACACTCTGGAAACACCATATATTTT.

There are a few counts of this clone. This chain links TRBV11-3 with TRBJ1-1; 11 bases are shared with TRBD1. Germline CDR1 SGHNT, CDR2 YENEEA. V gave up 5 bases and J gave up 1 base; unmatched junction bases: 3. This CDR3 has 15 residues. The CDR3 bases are TGTGCCAGCAGCCCTGGACAGGGGGCGAACACTGAAGCTTTCTTT. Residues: CASSPGQGANTEAFF.

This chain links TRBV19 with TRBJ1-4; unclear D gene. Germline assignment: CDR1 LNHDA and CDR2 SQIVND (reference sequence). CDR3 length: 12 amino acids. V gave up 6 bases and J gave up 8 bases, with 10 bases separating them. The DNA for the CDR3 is TGTGCCAGTAGGTCTAGCGGCGAAAAACTGTTTTTT. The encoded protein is CASRSSGEKLFF.

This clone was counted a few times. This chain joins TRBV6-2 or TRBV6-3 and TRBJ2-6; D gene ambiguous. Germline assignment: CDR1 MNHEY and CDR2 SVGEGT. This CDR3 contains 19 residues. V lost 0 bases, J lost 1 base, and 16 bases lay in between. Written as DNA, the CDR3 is TGTGCCAGCAGTTACTCGACTGGCTCATTTTGGTCTGGGGCCAACGTCCTGACTTTC. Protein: CASSYSTGSFWSGANVLTF.

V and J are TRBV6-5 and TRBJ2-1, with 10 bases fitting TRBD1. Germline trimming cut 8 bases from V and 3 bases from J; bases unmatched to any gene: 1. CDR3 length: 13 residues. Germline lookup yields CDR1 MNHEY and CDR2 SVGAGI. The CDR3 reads CASGQGVYNEQFF. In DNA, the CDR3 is TGTGCCAGCGGACAGGGGGTCTACAATGAGCAGTTCTTC.

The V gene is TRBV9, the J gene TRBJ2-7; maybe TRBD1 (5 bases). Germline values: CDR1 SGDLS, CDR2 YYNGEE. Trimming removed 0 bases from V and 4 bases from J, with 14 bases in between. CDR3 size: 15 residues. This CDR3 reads CASSVVGRDLYEQYF. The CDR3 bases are TGTGCCAGCAGCGTAGTAGGCAGGGATTTATACGAGCAGTACTTC.

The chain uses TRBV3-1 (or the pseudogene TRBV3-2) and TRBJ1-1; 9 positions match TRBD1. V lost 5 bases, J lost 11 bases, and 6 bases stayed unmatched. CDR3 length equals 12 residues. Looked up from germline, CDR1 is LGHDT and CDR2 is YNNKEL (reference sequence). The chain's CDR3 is CASSTQGAGAFF. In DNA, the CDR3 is TGTGCCAGCAGCACACAGGGGGCAGGGGCTTTCTTT.

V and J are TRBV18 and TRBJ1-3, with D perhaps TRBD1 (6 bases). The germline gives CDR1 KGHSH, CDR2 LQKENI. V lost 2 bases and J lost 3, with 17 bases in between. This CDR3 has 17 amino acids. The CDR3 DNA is TGTGCCAGCTCACCAGACACACCGGGACATCGTGGAAACACCATATATTTT. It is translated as CASSPDTPGHRGNTIYF.

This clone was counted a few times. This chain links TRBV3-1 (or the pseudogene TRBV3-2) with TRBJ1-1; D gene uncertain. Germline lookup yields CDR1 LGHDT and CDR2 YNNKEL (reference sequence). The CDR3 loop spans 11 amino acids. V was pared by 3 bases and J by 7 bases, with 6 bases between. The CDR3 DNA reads TGTGCCAGCAGCCATAGTAGTGAAGCTTTCTTT. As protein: CASSHSSEAFF.

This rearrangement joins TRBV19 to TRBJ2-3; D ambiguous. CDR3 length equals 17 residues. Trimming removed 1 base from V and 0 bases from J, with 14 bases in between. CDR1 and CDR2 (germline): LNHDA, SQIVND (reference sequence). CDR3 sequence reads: CASSIGSTVSSTDTQYF. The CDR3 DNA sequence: TGTGCCAGTAGTATAGGTTCAACAGTCTCTAGCACAGATACGCAGTATTTT.

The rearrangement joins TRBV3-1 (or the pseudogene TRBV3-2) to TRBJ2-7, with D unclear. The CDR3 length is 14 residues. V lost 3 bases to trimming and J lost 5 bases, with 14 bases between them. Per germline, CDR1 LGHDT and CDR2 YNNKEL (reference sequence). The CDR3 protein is CASSQLLQTNEQYF. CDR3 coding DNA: TGTGCCAGCAGCCAGTTGTTACAAACCAACGAGCAGTACTTC.

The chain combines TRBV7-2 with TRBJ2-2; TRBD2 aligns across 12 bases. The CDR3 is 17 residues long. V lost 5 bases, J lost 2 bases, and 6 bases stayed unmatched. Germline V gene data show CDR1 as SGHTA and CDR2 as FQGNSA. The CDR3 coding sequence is TGTGCCAGCAGCCAGTGGACTAGCGGGGCCAACACCGGGGAGCTGTTTTTT. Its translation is CASSQWTSGANTGELFF. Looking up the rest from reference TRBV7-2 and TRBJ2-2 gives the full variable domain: GAGVSQSPSNKVTEKGKDVELRCDPISGHTALYWYRQSLGQGLEFLIYFQGNSAPDKSGLPSDRFSAERTGGSVSTLTIQRTQQEDSAVYLCASSQWTSGANTGELFFGEGSRLTVL.